This TCR beta chain appears in the sequencing data of a study of T-cell memory formation after mild COVID-19. A few counts support this clonotype. The CDR3 is made up of 16 amino acids. The V segment lost 4 bases and the J segment 5 bases; nucleotides outside the gene matches: 6. Germline V lookup: CDR1 SGDLS, CDR2 YYNGEE. TCRdb fed the 5' RACE reads into MiXCR, producing one record per CDR3 protein. In the table there are hundreds of thousands of distinct CDR3 sequences, approximately 23% of which are singletons. The sample consisted of PBMCs or a T cell subset sorted from them (not recorded which). The receptor comes from an adult woman who had mild COVID-19 (a few samples of this study predate the infection). Cell type and time point are not known. The chain combines TRBV9 with TRBJ2-3; 14 nucleotides line up with TRBD2. The CDR3 bases are TGTGCCAGCAGCAAAAGGGGACTAGCGGGGGAAGATACGCAGTATTTT. Its protein product is CASSKRGLAGEDTQYF. The full variable domain, rest sourced from reference TRBV9 and TRBJ2-3, is DSGVTQTPKHLITATGQRVTLRCSPRSGDLSVYWYQQSLDQGLQFLIQYYNGEERAKGNILERFSAQQFPDLHSELNLSSLELGDSALYFCASSKRGLAGEDTQYFGPGTRLTVL.